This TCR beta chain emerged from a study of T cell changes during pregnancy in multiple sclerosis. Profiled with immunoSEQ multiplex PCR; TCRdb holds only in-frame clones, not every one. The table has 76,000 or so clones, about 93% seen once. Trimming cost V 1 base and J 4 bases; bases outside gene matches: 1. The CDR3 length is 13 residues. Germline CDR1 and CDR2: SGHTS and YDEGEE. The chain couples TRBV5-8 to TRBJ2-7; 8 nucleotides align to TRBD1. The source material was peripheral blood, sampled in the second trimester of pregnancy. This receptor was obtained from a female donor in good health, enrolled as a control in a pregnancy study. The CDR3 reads CASSLTGGYEQYF. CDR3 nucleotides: TGTGCCAGCAGCTTGACAGGGGGGTACGAGCAGTACTTC.